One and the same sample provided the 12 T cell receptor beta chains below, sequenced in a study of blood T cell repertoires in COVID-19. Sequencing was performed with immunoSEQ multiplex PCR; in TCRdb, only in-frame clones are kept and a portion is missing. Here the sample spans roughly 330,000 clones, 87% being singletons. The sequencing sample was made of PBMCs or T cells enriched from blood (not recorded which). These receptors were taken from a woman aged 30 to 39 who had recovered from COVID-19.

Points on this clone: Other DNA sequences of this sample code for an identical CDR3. CDR3 nucleotide sequence: TGTGCCACCAGTGATTCACGGGTAAATCAGCCCCAGCATTTT. Translation: CATSDSRVNQPQHF. V gene TRBV24-1 combines with J gene TRBJ1-5; D not certain. CDR3 length equals 14 residues. The V end lost 2 bases, the J end lost 4 bases, and 8 bases lay between the germline ends. CDR1 is KGHDR and CDR2 is SFDVKD in the germline V gene.

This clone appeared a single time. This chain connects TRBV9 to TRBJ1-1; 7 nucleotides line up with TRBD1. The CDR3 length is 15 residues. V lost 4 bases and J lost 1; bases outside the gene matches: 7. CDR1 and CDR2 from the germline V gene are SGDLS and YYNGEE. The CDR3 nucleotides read TGTGCCAGCAGCCCCGGGACAGTACAGAACACTGAAGCTTTCTTT. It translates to CASSPGTVQNTEAFF.

The CDR3 DNA sequence: TGTGCCAGCAGTACACCGGGACACGTACCCTACGAGCAGTACTTC. This encodes CASSTPGHVPYEQYF. The V call is TRBV6-5, the J call TRBJ2-7; maybe TRBD1 (6 bases). The germline CDR1 and CDR2 sequences are MNHEY and SVGAGI. V gave up 5 bases and J gave up 2 bases, with 16 bases separating them. This CDR3 is built from 15 residues.

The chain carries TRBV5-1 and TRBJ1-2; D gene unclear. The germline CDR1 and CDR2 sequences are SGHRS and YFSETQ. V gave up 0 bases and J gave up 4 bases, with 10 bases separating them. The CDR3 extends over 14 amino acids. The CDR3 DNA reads TGCGCCAGCAGCTTGGGTCGAGGAATCTATGGCTACACCTTC. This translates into CASSLGRGIYGYTF.

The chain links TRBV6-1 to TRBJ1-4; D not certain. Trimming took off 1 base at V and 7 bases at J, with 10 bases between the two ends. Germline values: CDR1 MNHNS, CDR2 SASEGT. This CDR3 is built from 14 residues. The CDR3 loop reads CASSEVGVLEKLFF. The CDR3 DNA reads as TGTGCCAGCAGTGAAGTTGGAGTCCTTGAAAAACTGTTTTTT.

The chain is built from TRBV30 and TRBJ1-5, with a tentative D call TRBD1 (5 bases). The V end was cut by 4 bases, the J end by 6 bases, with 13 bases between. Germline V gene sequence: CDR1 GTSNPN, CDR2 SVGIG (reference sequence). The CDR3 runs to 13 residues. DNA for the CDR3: TGTGCCTGGAACTCAGGGTCGTCTCAGCCCCAGCATTTT. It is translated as CAWNSGSSQPQHF.

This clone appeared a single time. The CDR3 loop reads CASSQDQRARSGANVLTF. CDR3 nucleotide sequence: TGCGCCAGCAGCCAAGATCAGAGGGCACGCTCTGGGGCCAACGTCCTGACTTTC. The chain joins TRBV4-3 to TRBJ2-6; possibly TRBD2 for D (5 bases). This CDR3 is built from 18 residues. Germline lookup yields CDR1 LGHNA and CDR2 YSLEER. V dropped 0 bases and J dropped 0 bases, with 12 bases sitting between them.

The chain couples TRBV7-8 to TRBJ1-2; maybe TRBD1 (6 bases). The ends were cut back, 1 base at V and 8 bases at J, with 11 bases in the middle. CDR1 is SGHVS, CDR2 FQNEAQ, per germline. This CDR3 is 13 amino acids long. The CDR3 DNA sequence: TGTGCCAGCAGCTTAGATGAAGGGGGAGGCTACACCTTC. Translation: CASSLDEGGGYTF.

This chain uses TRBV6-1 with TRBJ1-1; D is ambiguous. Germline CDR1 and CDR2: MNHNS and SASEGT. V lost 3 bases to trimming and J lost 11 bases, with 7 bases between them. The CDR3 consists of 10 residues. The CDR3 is CASSDEKAFF. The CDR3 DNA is TGTGCCAGCAGTGACGAGAAGGCTTTCTTT.

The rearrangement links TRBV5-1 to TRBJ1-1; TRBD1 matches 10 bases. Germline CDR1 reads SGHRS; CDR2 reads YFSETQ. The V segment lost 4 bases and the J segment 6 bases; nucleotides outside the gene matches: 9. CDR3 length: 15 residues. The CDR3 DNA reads TGCGCCAGCAGCGAAGGGACAGGGGTGATCCCTGAAGCTTTCTTT. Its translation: CASSEGTGVIPEAFF.

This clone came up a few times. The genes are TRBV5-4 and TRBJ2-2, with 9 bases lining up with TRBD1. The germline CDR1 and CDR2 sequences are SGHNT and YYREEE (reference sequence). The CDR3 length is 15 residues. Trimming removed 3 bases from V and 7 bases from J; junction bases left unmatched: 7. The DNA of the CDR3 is TGTGCCAGCAGCTCAACAGGGGGCAACGGCGGGGAGCTGTTTTTT. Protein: CASSSTGGNGGELFF.

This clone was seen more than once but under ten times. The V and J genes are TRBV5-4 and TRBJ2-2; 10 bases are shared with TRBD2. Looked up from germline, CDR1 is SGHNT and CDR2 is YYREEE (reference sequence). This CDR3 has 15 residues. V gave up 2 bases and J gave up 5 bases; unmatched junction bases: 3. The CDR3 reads CASSLSAGGTGELFF. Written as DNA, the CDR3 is TGTGCCAGCAGCTTATCAGCGGGGGGGACCGGGGAGCTGTTTTTT.